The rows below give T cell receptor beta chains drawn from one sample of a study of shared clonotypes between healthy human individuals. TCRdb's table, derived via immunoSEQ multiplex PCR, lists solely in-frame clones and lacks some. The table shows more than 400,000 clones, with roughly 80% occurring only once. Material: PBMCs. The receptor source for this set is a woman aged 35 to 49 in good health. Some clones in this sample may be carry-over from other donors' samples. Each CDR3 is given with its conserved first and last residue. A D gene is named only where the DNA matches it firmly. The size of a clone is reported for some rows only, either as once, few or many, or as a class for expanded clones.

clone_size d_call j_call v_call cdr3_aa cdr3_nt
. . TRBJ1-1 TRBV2 CASSPGVNTEAFF TGTGCCAGCAGTCCAGGAGTGAACACTGAAGCTTTCTTT
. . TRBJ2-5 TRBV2 CASRPGLQETQYF TGTGCCAGCAGGCCGGGGCTCCAAGAGACCCAGTACTTC
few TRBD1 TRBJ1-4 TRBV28 CASSSPNAGQGYEKLFF TGTGCCAGCAGTTCTCCTAACGCGGGACAGGGATATGAAAAACTGTTTTTT
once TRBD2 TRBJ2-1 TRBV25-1 CASSESWWGSGRANEQFF TGTGCCAGCAGTGAATCCTGGTGGGGTAGCGGGAGGGCCAATGAGCAGTTCTTC
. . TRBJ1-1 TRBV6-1 CASSHQENTEAFF TGTGCCAGCAGCCACCAGGAGAACACTGAAGCTTTCTTT
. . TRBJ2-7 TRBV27 CASSLSIAPDYEQYF TGTGCCAGCAGTTTATCAATCGCACCGGACTACGAGCAGTACTTC
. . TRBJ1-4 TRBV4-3 CASSQESREKLFF TGCGCCAGCAGCCAAGAAAGTCGTGAAAAACTGTTTTTT
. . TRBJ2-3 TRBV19 CASAYQSDTDTQYF TGTGCCAGTGCTTACCAATCGGACACAGATACGCAGTATTTT
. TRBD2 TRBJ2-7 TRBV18 CASSRQTSGNGYEQYF TGTGCCAGCTCACGACAGACTAGCGGGAACGGCTACGAGCAGTACTTC
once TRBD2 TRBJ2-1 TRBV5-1 CASSLGTSELNEQFF TGCGCCAGCAGCTTGGGGACTAGCGAACTCAATGAGCAGTTCTTC
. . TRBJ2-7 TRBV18 CASSPPGPTYEQYF TGTGCCAGCTCACCACCGGGACCGACCTACGAGCAGTACTTC
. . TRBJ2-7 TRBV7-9 CASSPLRQARALYEQYF TGTGCCAGCAGCCCATTGCGACAGGCCCGGGCACTCTACGAGCAGTACTTC
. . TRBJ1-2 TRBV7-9 CASSKWDQGHGYTF TGTGCCAGCAGCAAGTGGGACCAGGGCCATGGCTACACCTTC
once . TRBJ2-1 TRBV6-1 CASSERENNEQFF TGTGCCAGCAGTGAACGGGAGAACAATGAGCAGTTCTTC
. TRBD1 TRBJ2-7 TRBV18 CASSPTDRFSYEQYF TGTGCCAGCTCACCGACGGACAGGTTTTCCTACGAGCAGTACTTC
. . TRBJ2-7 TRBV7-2 CASSLVRSGTSSYEQYF TGTGCCAGCAGCTTAGTCCGGTCAGGGACGAGCTCCTACGAGCAGTACTTC
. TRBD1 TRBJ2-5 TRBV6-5 CASSSPGGLKTQYF TGTGCCAGCAGTTCGCCAGGGGGTTTGAAGACCCAGTACTTC